A single sample is the source of the 15 T cell receptor beta chains below, sequenced in a study of blood T cell repertoires in COVID-19 (dated by TCRdb to the early 2020s). Libraries were made using the immunoSEQ multiplex PCR assay. Held by TCRdb, this immuneACCESS table contains in-frame sequences only and omits some clones. Under half of the omission traces to an unresolved V gene where checked; the cause of the rest is unknown. The sample table lists about 82,000 clones, 85% of them with a count of one. The top ten constitute under 20% of the sample. The sequenced material came from peripheral blood. These receptors originate from a man older than 75 with active or convalescent COVID-19.

The V and J genes are TRBV6-5 and TRBJ2-5; 9 bases map to TRBD2. The CDR3 totals 13 residues. CDR1 and CDR2 (germline): MNHEY, SVGAGI. The trim removed 6 bases at V and 5 bases at J, leaving 4 bases unmatched. For the CDR3, the DNA is TGTGCCAGCAGGGCGGGGGGGTCGGAGACCCAGTACTTC. It specifies CASRAGGSETQYF.

This clone has just one count. In nucleotides, the CDR3 is TGTGCCAGCAGCCCTGGAGGCACTAGCGGGGCTTCCACAGATACGCAGTATTTT. Translation: CASSPGGTSGASTDTQYF. The chain combines TRBV9 with TRBJ2-3; 10 positions agree with TRBD2. The germline V gene encodes CDR1 SGDLS and CDR2 YYNGEE. This CDR3 is 18 amino acids long. V shed 4 bases, J shed 2 bases, and the junction held 13 bases outside the gene matches.

This chain links TRBV7-7 with TRBJ2-1, with 10 bases aligning to TRBD2. The CDR3 has 16 amino acids. Germline values: CDR1 SSHAT, CDR2 FNYEAQ (reference sequence). The trim removed 5 bases at V and 9 bases at J, leaving 13 bases unmatched. The CDR3 coding sequence is TGTGCCAGCAGCCCCGGGCTAGCGGGAGATTTTGGTGAGCAGTTCTTC. This codes for CASSPGLAGDFGEQFF.

This rearrangement joins TRBV2 to TRBJ2-5, with D uncertain. Trimming took off 3 bases at V and 5 bases at J, with 4 bases between the two ends. Germline V gives CDR1 SNHLY, CDR2 FYNNEI. The CDR3 has 11 residues. The CDR3, as DNA: TGTGCCAGCAGTGACGGGGAGACCCAGTACTTC. Protein product: CASSDGETQYF.

The chain uses TRBV10-3 and TRBJ2-3; 16 nucleotides line up with TRBD2. V lost 8 bases and J lost 0; bases outside the gene matches: 8. Germline V gene sequence: CDR1 ENHRY, CDR2 SYGVKD. This CDR3 has 18 amino acids. The CDR3, as DNA: TGTGCCATCGGTACCCCGGGACTAGCGGGAGGGAGCACAGATACGCAGTATTTT. The encoded protein is CAIGTPGLAGGSTDTQYF.

The chain recombines TRBV19 with TRBJ1-2, with D maybe TRBD1 (5 bases). The CDR3 runs 13 residues. The germline V gene has CDR1 LNHDA and CDR2 SQIVND (reference sequence). Trimming removed 10 bases from V and 7 bases from J, with 19 bases in between. CDR3 nucleotides: TGTGCCACCTCCGCCGGCAGGGATGTTGGCTACACCTTC. Translating it yields CATSAGRDVGYTF. Supplemented by reference TRBV19 and TRBJ1-2, the full variable domain reads DGGITQSPKYLFRKEGQNVTLSCEQNLNHDAMYWYRQDPGQGLRLIYYSQIVNDFQKGDIAEGYSVSREKKESFPLTVTSAQKNPTAFYLCATSAGRDVGYTFGSGTRLTVV.

Only a few counts were recorded for this clone. The chain links TRBV21-1 to TRBJ1-1. TRBV21-1 is an annotated pseudogene. The length of the CDR3 is 14 residues. CDR3 protein: CASSNRGTDTEAFF. In DNA, the CDR3 is TGTGCCAGCAGCAATCGGGGGACGGACACTGAAGCTTTCTTT.

The chain links TRBV12-3 or TRBV12-4 to TRBJ1-2; possible D gene TRBD1, 6 bases. The CDR3 loop spans 13 amino acids. Trimming removed 5 bases from V and 4 bases from J, with 11 bases in between. As DNA, the CDR3 is TGTGCCAGCAGTAGACAGGAGCTCTATGGCTACACCTTC. It encodes CASSRQELYGYTF.

The chain uses TRBV28 and TRBJ2-2; 11 bases map to TRBD1. This CDR3 has 14 amino acids. Germline CDR1 MDHEN, CDR2 SYDVKM. J was trimmed by 5 bases and V by 6 bases; bases with no gene match: 2. CDR3 protein: CASRGQGVTGELFF. The CDR3, as DNA: TGTGCCAGCAGGGGACAGGGGGTTACCGGGGAGCTGTTTTTT.

The J gene is TRBJ2-7, the V gene TRBV6-1, with 13 bases that match TRBD2. Germline CDR1 is MNHNS and CDR2 is SASEGT. V lost 3 bases, J lost 0 bases, and 8 bases stayed unmatched. The CDR3 covers 18 residues. Here the CDR3 DNA reads TGTGCCAGCAGTGAGGCCGGGACTAGCGGGGTGAGCTCCTACGAGCAGTACGTC. Protein: CASSEAGTSGVSSYEQYV.

This chain links TRBV27 with TRBJ1-5, with 8 bases lining up with TRBD1. This CDR3 spans 16 amino acids. CDR1 and CDR2 from the germline V gene are MNHEY and SMNVEV (reference sequence). V dropped 5 bases and J dropped 2; count of bases not matched to a gene: 8. Written as DNA, the CDR3 is TGTGCCAGCAGTCCAGGGACAGGAATTGGCAATCAGCCCCAGCATTTT. Translated, it gives CASSPGTGIGNQPQHF.

This rearrangement joins TRBV4-1 to TRBJ2-2, with D unclear. Germline CDR1 MGHRA, CDR2 YSYEKL. This CDR3 region has 14 residues. V lost 2 bases to trimming and J lost 5 bases, with 9 bases between them. CDR3 DNA sequence: TGCGCCAGCAGCCAACCGACTCGGACCGGGGAGCTGTTTTTT. Translation gives CASSQPTRTGELFF.

V usage is TRBV7-2 and J usage is TRBJ1-5, with 7 bases aligning to TRBD1. The CDR3 contains 16 residues. Germline CDR1 SGHTA, CDR2 FQGNSA. V lost 4 bases, J lost 0 bases, and 6 bases stayed unmatched. The CDR3 coding sequence is TGTGCCAGCAGCTCGCAGGGACAGCATAGCAATCAGCCCCAGCATTTT. It yields the protein CASSSQGQHSNQPQHF.

V usage is TRBV19 and J usage is TRBJ1-1; D may be TRBD1 (6 bases). The V gene's germline CDR1 is LNHDA and CDR2 SQIVND (reference sequence). V lost 10 bases to trimming and J lost 4 bases, with 16 bases between them. The CDR3 totals 13 residues. The CDR3 DNA reads as TGTGCCACTCTATCCACCAGGGGCACTGAAGCTTTCTTT. Protein product: CATLSTRGTEAFF.

CDR3 DNA: TGTGCCAGCAGTTACTCGAACAGGGCCGGCGAGCAGTACGTC. This gives the protein CASSYSNRAGEQYV. This sequence joins TRBV6-5 and TRBJ2-7; possible D gene TRBD1, 6 bases. Trimming stripped 0 bases from V and 6 bases from J, with 12 bases between. The length of the CDR3 is 14 residues. Per germline, CDR1 MNHEY and CDR2 SVGAGI.